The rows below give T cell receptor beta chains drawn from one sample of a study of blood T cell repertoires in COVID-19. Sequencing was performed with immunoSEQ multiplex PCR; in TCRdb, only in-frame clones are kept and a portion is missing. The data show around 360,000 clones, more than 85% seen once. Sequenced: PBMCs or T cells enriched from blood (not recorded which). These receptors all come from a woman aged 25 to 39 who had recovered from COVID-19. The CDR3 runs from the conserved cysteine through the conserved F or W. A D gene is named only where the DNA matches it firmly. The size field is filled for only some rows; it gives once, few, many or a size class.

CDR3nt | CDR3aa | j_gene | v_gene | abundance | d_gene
TGCAGTGCTAGTCCGGGACAGGGGAATTCACCCCTCCACTTT | CSASPGQGNSPLHF | TRBJ1-6 | TRBV20-1 | . | TRBD1
TGTGCCAGTAGTATTCAGGGTGAACAGCCCCAGCATTTT | CASSIQGEQPQHF | TRBJ1-5 | TRBV19 | . | .
TGTGCCAGCTCACCCCTCCCTAGCGGGGGAATTAGGGCGGATACGCAGTATTTT | CASSPLPSGGIRADTQYF | TRBJ2-3 | TRBV18 | . | TRBD2
TGTGCCAGCAGCCCAATACTGGACAGTGCATTTAAGCAAGAGACCCAGTACTTC | CASSPILDSAFKQETQYF | TRBJ2-5 | TRBV27 | . | .
TGTGCCAGCAGCGCCGGGGGGGACAACAATGAAAAACTGTTTTTT | CASSAGGDNNEKLFF | TRBJ1-4 | TRBV9 | . | .
TGTGCCAGCAGTGAAAACCCCGGCGGCGATAATGAAAAACTGTTTTTT | CASSENPGGDNEKLFF | TRBJ1-4 | TRBV2 | . | .
TGTGCCAGCAGCCAAGAGGGTAGCGCGCCCCACAATGAGCAGTTCTTC | CASSQEGSAPHNEQFF | TRBJ2-1 | TRBV3-1/TRBV3-2 | . | .
TGTGCCAGCAGGTCCGGGACAGGGGTCGGTGGAGCTTTCTTT | CASRSGTGVGGAFF | TRBJ1-1 | TRBV27 | few | TRBD1
TGTGCCAGCAGCCGTAACCCCGGGAATAGAAATGAGCAGTTCTTC | CASSRNPGNRNEQFF | TRBJ2-1 | TRBV7-2 | . | .
TGTGCCAGCAGCTTAGCGGGAGGGATCGGCCAGTACTTC | CASSLAGGIGQYF | TRBJ2-5 | TRBV7-9 | . | TRBD2
TGTGCCAGCAGTCGGGACATCTCCCCGAACACCGGGGAGCTGTTTTTT | CASSRDISPNTGELFF | TRBJ2-2 | TRBV28 | once | .
TGTGCCAGCAGGGGACTAGCGGGCGATGAGCAGTTCTTC | CASRGLAGDEQFF | TRBJ2-1 | TRBV6-5 | . | TRBD2
TGCAGCGTTGATACAGAAAACAATGAGCAGTTCTTC | CSVDTENNEQFF | TRBJ2-1 | TRBV29-1 | . | .